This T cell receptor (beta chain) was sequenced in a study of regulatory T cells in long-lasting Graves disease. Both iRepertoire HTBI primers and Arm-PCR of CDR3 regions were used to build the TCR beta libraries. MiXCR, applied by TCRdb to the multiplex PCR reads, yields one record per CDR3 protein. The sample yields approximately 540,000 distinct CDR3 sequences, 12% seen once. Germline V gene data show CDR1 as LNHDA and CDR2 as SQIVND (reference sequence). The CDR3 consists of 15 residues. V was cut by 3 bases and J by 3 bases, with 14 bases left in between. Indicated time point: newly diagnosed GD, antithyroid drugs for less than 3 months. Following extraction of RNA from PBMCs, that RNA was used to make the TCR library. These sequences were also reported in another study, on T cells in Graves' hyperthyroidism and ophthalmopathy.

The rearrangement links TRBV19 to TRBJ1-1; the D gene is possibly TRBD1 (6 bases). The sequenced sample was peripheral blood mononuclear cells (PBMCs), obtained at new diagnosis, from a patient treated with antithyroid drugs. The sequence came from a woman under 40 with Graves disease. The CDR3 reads CASSIRGPRDTEAFF. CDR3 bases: TGTGCCAGTAGTATCAGGGGCCCTAGGGACACTGAAGCTTTCTTT.